One sample yielded the 17 T cell receptor beta chains listed below, sequenced in a study of blood T cell repertoires in COVID-19. TCRdb's table, derived via immunoSEQ multiplex PCR, lists solely in-frame clones and lacks some. The sample carries about 130,000 clones, around 88% recorded once. Sequencing was performed on peripheral blood. The receptors were sampled from a man aged 55 to 70 with COVID-19, enrolled during active disease.

This chain uses TRBV6-6 with TRBJ1-5; D may be TRBD1 (5 bases). The V gene lost 10 bases and the J gene lost 2 bases, with 18 bases spanning the gap. CDR3 size: 15 residues. CDR1 is MNHNY, CDR2 SVGAGI, per germline (reference sequence). Here the CDR3 reads CATTSPGDGNQPQHF. The CDR3, as DNA: TGTGCCACCACCTCCCCGGGGGATGGCAATCAGCCCCAGCATTTT.

The gene calls are TRBV5-1 and TRBJ2-1, with D tentatively TRBD2 (6 bases). Trimming pared 6 bases from V and 8 bases from J, leaving 18 bases between. CDR1 SGHRS and CDR2 YFSETQ come from the germline V gene. The CDR3 is 14 amino acids. CDR3: CASKIAVESDEQFF. The CDR3 nucleotides are TGCGCCAGCAAGATAGCGGTAGAAAGCGATGAGCAGTTCTTC.

J is TRBJ1-5 and V is TRBV10-3; TRBD1 matches at 8 bases. Trimming took 8 bases from V and 5 from J; bases not matched to a gene: 5. CDR1 and CDR2 from the germline V gene are ENHRY and SYGVKD. The CDR3 is made up of 13 amino acids. The CDR3, as DNA: TGTGCCATCGCCGGGACAGGAGATCAGCCCCAGCATTTT. Translated: CAIAGTGDQPQHF.

The chain carries TRBV29-1 and TRBJ2-7, with 8 bases lining up with TRBD1. The V and J ends lost 7 bases and 2 bases, in that order; junction bases with no gene match: 7. There are 13 residues in the CDR3. The germline V gene has CDR1 SQVTM and CDR2 ANQGSEA. CDR3 nucleotide sequence: TGCAGCGCTGGGACAGGTGGTGCCTACGAGCAGTACTTC. It translates to CSAGTGGAYEQYF.

The V gene is TRBV27, the J gene TRBJ2-7; D remains ambiguous. This CDR3 region has 14 residues. The V end lost 6 bases, the J end lost 3 bases, and 15 bases lay between the germline ends. Germline V lookup: CDR1 MNHEY, CDR2 SMNVEV (reference sequence). CDR3: CASSHQVPGYEQYF. In DNA form, the CDR3 reads TGTGCCAGCAGCCACCAGGTCCCAGGCTACGAGCAGTACTTC.

CDR3 bases: TGTGCCAGCAGCTTAGATCACAGGGAAGACTACGAGCAGTACTTC. It translates to CASSLDHREDYEQYF. The V call is TRBV11-3, the J call TRBJ2-7; D perhaps matches TRBD1 (6 bases). CDR3 length equals 15 residues. CDR1 is SGHNT, CDR2 YENEEA, per germline. Trimming shortened V by 0 bases and J by 3 bases, and 12 bases separated the two germline ends.

This chain uses TRBV11-2 with TRBJ2-4; D perhaps matches TRBD2 (6 bases). This CDR3 has 14 residues. Germline V gene data show CDR1 as SGHAT and CDR2 as FQNNGV. V was cut by 2 bases and J by 7 bases, with 12 bases left in between. The CDR3 sequence: CASSLLGGGNIQYF. The CDR3 region has the DNA TGTGCCAGCAGCTTATTGGGAGGTGGGAACATTCAGTACTTC.

This clone showed up just once. The chain links TRBV6-5 to TRBJ1-1; the D is unclear. V lost 10 bases, J lost 0 bases, and 12 bases lay in between. The CDR3 sequence is 13 residues long. Germline V gives CDR1 MNHEY, CDR2 SVGAGI. DNA for the CDR3: TGTGCCACCACGAGGGAGTTGAACACTGAAGCTTTCTTT. Translation: CATTRELNTEAFF.

V and J are TRBV7-2 and TRBJ2-1; D perhaps matches TRBD1 (6 bases). Germline V CDR1 and CDR2: SGHTA, FQGNSA. This CDR3 has 17 residues. The ends were cut back, 2 bases at V and 2 bases at J, with 16 bases in the middle. The CDR3, as DNA: TGTGCCAGCAGCTTACTAAGGATGGCAGGGGCCTACAATGAGCAGTTCTTC. Protein product: CASSLLRMAGAYNEQFF. The variable domain in full, completed from reference TRBV7-2 and TRBJ2-1, reads GAGVSQSPSNKVTEKGKDVELRCDPISGHTALYWYRQSLGQGLEFLIYFQGNSAPDKSGLPSDRFSAERTGGSVSTLTIQRTQQEDSAVYLCASSLLRMAGAYNEQFFGPGTRLTVL.

V is TRBV11-2 and J is TRBJ2-7; D gene ambiguous. Looked up from germline, CDR1 is SGHAT and CDR2 is FQNNGV. The CDR3 consists of 13 residues. V was pared by 0 bases and J by 9 bases, with 12 bases between. The chain's CDR3 is CASSLETPGGQYF. The DNA of the CDR3 is TGTGCCAGCAGCTTAGAAACACCCGGCGGGCAGTACTTC.

J is TRBJ2-6 and V is TRBV30; D perhaps matches TRBD2 (6 bases). The CDR3 length is 17 residues. Trimming stripped 3 bases from V and 0 bases from J, with 15 bases between. The V gene's germline CDR1 is GTSNPN and CDR2 SVGIG (reference sequence). The CDR3 sequence is CAWSLRWGDSGANVLTF. The CDR3 nucleotides are TGTGCCTGGAGCCTCCGATGGGGGGACTCTGGGGCCAACGTCCTGACTTTC. Combining the CDR3 with reference TRBV30 and TRBJ2-6 gives the whole variable domain SQTIHQWPATLVQPVGSPLSLECTVEGTSNPNLYWYRQAAGRGLQLLFYSVGIGQISSEVPQNLSASRPQDRQFILSSKKLLLSDSGFYLCAWSLRWGDSGANVLTFGAGSRLTVL.

The chain links TRBV25-1 to TRBJ2-7; 7 bases agree with TRBD1. The CDR3 sequence is 13 residues long. Trimming removed 7 bases from V and 7 bases from J; junction bases left unmatched: 10. Germline CDR1 reads MGHDK; CDR2 reads SYGVNS. CDR3 DNA sequence: TGTGCCAGCACCGACAGGGTGGATGGAGAGCAGTACTTC. It codes for CASTDRVDGEQYF.

The V call is TRBV6-5, the J call TRBJ1-2; D is unresolved. With 10 bases removed from V and 4 bases from J, the gap between germline ends came to 13 bases. The CDR3 has 12 residues. Germline loops: CDR1 MNHEY, CDR2 SVGAGI. In nucleotides, the CDR3 is TGTGCCACCCGGAGGGCATCCTATGGCTACACCTTC. Its translation is CATRRASYGYTF.

On this clone: Other DNA sequences in this sample translate to the same CDR3. The rearrangement joins TRBV7-3 to TRBJ1-6; 7 positions agree with TRBD1. The CDR3 consists of 14 residues. The junction had 2 bases not matched to a gene; V was cut back by 3 bases and J by 6 bases. Germline lookup yields CDR1 SGHTA and CDR2 FQGTGA. This chain's CDR3 is CASSLGQLNSPLHF. CDR3 bases: TGTGCCAGCAGCTTGGGACAGCTTAATTCACCCCTCCACTTT.

The V and J genes are TRBV4-2 and TRBJ1-2; tentative D call: TRBD1 (5 bases). This CDR3 is 16 amino acids long. Germline V CDR1 and CDR2: LGHNA, YNFKEQ. Trimming took 1 base from V and 6 from J, leaving 18 bases between them. The CDR3 protein is CASSQGRVGARNGYTF. For the CDR3, the DNA is TGTGCCAGCAGCCAAGGGAGGGTTGGGGCTAGGAATGGCTACACCTTC.

The V and J genes are TRBV19 and TRBJ2-1; maybe TRBD2 (7 bases). The CDR3 covers 16 residues. Trimming took off 9 bases at V and 0 bases at J, with 18 bases between the two ends. Germline CDR1 and CDR2: LNHDA and SQIVND (reference sequence). For the CDR3, the DNA is TGTGCCAGCCGCCGTGGCGGGGGCCACTCCTACAATGAGCAGTTCTTC. This gives the protein CASRRGGGHSYNEQFF. The whole variable domain, remainder taken from reference TRBV19 and TRBJ2-1, is DGGITQSPKYLFRKEGQNVTLSCEQNLNHDAMYWYRQDPGQGLRLIYYSQIVNDFQKGDIAEGYSVSREKKESFPLTVTSAQKNPTAFYLCASRRGGGHSYNEQFFGPGTRLTVL.

The CDR3 bases are TGTGCCCGGGACTCTAATGAAAAACTGTTTTTT. Protein product: CARDSNEKLFF. The V call is TRBV30, the J call TRBJ1-4, with a weak D call TRBD1 (5 bases). The CDR3 covers 11 residues. CDR1 GTSNPN and CDR2 SVGIG come from the germline V gene (reference sequence). V was pared by 8 bases and J by 3 bases, with 7 bases between.